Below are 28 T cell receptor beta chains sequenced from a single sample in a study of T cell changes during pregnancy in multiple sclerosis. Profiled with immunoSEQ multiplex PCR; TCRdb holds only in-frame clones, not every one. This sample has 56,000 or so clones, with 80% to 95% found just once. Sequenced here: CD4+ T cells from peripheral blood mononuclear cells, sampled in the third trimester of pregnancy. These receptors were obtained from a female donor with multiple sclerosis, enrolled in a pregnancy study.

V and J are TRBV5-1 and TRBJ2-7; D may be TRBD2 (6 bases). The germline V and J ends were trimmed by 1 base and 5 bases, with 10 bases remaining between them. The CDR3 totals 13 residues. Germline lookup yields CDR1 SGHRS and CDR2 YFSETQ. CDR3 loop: CASSLSGLDEQYF. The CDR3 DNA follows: TGCGCCAGCAGCTTGAGCGGGTTGGACGAGCAGTACTTC.

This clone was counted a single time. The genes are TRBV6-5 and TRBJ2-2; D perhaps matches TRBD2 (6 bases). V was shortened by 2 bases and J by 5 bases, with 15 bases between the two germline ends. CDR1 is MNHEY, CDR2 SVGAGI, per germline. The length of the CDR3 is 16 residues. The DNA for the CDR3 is TGTGCCAGCAGTTACCGGAGGGGAAGCGGGACCGGGGAGCTGTTTTTT. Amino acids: CASSYRRGSGTGELFF.

The DNA for the CDR3 is TGTGCCAGCCACAGCCGGGGTGAGTCCTACGAGCAGTACTTC. It translates to CASHSRGESYEQYF. J is TRBJ2-7 and V is TRBV28; tentatively, D is TRBD2 (5 bases). V was pared by 8 bases and J by 1 base, with 15 bases between. This CDR3 comprises 14 residues. Per the germline V gene, CDR1 is MDHEN and CDR2 is SYDVKM.

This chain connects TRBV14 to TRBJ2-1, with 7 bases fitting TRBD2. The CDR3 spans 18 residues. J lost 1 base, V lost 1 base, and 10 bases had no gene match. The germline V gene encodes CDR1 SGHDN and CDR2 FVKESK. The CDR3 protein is CASSQVALGGSSYNEQFF. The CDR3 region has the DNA TGTGCCAGCAGCCAAGTCGCGCTGGGCGGGAGTTCCTACAATGAGCAGTTCTTC.

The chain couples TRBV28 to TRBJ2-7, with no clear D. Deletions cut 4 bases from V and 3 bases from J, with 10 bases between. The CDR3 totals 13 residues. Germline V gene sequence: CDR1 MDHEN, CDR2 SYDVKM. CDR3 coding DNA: TGTGCCAGCAGTTCCCCCGTTTTCTACGAGCAGTACTTC. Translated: CASSSPVFYEQYF.

The CDR3 protein is CASSKRRGRRDEQYF. The CDR3 DNA reads as TGTGCCAGCAGCAAAAGAAGGGGGCGACGCGACGAGCAGTACTTC. The V call is TRBV21-1, the J call TRBJ2-7; TRBD1 is taken as the D call from the table, unchecked against the DNA. TRBV21-1 counts as a pseudogene. The CDR3 sequence is 15 residues long.

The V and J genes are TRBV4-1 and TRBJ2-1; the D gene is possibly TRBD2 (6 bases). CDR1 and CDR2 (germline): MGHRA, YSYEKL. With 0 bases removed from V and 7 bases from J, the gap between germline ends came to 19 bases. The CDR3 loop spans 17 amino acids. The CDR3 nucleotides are TGCGCCAGCAGCCAAGATAGGAACGGGAGTCCCCCAAATGAGCAGTTCTTC. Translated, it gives CASSQDRNGSPPNEQFF.

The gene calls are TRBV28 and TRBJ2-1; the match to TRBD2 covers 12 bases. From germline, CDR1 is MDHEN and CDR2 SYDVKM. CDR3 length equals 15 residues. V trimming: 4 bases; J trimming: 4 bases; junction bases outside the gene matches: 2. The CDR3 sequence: CASSWLAGGYNEQFF. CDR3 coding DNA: TGTGCCAGCAGTTGGCTAGCGGGGGGGTACAATGAGCAGTTCTTC.

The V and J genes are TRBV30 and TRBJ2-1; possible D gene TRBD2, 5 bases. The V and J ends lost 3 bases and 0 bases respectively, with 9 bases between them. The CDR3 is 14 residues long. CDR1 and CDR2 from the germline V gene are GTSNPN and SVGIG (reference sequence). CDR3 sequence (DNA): TGTGCCTGGAGATTAGGGAGCTCCTACAATGAGCAGTTCTTC. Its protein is CAWRLGSSYNEQFF.

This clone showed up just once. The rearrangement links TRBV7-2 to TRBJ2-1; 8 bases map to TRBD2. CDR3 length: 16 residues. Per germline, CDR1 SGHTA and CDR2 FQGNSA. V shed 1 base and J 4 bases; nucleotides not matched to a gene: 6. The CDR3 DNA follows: TGTGCCAGCAGCTTAGTGGGGACTAGGGCATACAATGAGCAGTTCTTC. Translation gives CASSLVGTRAYNEQFF.

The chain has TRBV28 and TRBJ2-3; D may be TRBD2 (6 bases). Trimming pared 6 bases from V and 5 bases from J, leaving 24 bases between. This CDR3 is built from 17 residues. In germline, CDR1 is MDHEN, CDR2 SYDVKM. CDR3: CASSLDQLVVGGDTQYF. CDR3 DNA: TGTGCCAGCAGCTTAGACCAACTAGTAGTGGGGGGAGATACGCAGTATTTT.

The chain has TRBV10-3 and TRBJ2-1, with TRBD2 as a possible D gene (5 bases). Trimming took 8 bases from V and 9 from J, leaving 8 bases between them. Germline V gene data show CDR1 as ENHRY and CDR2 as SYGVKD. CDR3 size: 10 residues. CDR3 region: CAIGEGEQFF. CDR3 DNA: TGTGCCATCGGAGAGGGTGAGCAGTTCTTC.

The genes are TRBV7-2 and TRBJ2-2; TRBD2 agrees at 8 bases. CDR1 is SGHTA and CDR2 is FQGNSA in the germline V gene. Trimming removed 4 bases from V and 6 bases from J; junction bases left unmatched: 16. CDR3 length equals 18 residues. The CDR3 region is CASSSSVSRGGGAGELFF. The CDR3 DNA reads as TGTGCCAGCAGCTCCTCCGTAAGCCGGGGGGGAGGCGCCGGGGAGCTGTTTTTT.

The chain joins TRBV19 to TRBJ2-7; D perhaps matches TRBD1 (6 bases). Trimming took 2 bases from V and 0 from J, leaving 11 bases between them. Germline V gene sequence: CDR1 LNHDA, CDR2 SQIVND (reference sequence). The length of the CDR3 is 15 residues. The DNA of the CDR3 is TGTGCCAGTAGTATATCCGTGGACAGCTCCTACGAGCAGTACTTC. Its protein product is CASSISVDSSYEQYF.

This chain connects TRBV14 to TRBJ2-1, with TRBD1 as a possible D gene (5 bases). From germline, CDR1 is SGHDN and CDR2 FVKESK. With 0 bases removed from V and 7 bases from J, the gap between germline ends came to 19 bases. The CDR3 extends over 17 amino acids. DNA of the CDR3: TGTGCCAGCAGCCAAGATCTAGGAACAGGTTTCCCAAATGAGCAGTTCTTC. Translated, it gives CASSQDLGTGFPNEQFF.

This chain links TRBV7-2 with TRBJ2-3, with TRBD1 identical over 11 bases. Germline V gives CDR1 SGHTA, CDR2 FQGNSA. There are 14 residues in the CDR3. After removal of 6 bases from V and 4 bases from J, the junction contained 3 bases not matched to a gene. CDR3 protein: CASSWDRGSDTQYF. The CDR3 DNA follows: TGTGCCAGCAGTTGGGACAGGGGGTCAGATACGCAGTATTTT.

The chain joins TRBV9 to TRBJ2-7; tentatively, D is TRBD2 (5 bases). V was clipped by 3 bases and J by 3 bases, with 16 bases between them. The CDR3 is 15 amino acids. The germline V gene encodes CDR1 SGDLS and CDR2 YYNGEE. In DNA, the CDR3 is TGTGCCAGCAGCGCCCACCCGGGGTATAGCTACGAGCAGTACTTC. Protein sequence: CASSAHPGYSYEQYF.

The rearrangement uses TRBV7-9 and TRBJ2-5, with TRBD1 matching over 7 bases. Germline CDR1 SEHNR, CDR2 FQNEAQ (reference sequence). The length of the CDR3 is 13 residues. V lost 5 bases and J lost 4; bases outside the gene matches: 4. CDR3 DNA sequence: TGTGCCAGCAGCCCTGACAGGGCAGAGACCCAGTACTTC. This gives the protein CASSPDRAETQYF.

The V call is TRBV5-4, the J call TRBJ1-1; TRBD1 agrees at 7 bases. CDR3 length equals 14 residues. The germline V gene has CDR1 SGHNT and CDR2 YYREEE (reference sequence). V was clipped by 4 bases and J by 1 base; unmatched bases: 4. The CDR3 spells CASSRGTENTEAFF. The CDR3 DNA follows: TGTGCCAGCAGCCGGGGGACAGAGAACACTGAAGCTTTCTTT.

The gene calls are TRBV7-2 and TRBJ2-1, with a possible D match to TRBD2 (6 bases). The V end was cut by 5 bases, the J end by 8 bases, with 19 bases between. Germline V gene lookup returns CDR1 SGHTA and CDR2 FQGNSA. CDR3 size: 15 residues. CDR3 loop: CASSPLREKIDEQFF. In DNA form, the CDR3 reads TGTGCCAGCAGCCCCTTGCGGGAAAAGATCGATGAGCAGTTCTTC.

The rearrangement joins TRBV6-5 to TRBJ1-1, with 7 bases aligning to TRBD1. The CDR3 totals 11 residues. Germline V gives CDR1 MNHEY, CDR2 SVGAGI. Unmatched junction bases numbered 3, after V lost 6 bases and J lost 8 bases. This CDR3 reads CASRRQGEAFF. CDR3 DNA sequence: TGTGCCAGCAGGCGACAGGGAGAAGCTTTCTTT.

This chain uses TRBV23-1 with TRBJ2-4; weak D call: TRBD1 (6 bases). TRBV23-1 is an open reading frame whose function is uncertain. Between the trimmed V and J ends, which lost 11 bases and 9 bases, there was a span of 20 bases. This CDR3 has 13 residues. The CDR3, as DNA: TGCGCCTTCCTCCCCCCACAGGGTTCCATTCAGTACTTC. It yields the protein CAFLPPQGSIQYF.

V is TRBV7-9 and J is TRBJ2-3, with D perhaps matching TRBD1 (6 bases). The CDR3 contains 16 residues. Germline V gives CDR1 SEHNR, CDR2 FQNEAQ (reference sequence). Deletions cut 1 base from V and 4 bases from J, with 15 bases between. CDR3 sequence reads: CASSLGVVEGADTQYF. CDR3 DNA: TGTGCCAGCAGCTTAGGGGTAGTAGAGGGGGCAGATACGCAGTATTTT.

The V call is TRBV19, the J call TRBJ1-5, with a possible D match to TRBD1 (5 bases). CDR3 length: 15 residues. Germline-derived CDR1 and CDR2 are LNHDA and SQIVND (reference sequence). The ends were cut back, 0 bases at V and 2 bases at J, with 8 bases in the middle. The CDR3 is CASSIDQGGNQPQHF. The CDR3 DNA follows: TGTGCCAGTAGTATAGATCAAGGGGGCAATCAGCCCCAGCATTTT.

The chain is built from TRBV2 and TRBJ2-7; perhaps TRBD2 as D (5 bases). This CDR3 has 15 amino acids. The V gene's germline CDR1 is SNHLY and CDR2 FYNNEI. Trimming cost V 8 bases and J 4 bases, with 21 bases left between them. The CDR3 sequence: CASGSQTDSPYEQYF. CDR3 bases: TGTGCCAGCGGCTCACAAACGGACTCCCCATACGAGCAGTACTTC.

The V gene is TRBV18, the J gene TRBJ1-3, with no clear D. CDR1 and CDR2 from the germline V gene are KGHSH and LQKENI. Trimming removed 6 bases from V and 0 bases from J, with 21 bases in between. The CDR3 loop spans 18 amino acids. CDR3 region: CASSPVLPHRNSGNTIYF. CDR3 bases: TGTGCCAGCTCGCCTGTGCTCCCCCACAGAAACTCTGGAAACACCATATATTTT.

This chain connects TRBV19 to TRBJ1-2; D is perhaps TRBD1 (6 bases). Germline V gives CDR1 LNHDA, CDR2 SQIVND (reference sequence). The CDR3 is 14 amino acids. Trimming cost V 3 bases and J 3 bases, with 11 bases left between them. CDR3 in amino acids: CASSIQGIDYGYTF. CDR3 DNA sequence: TGTGCCAGTAGTATTCAGGGGATCGACTATGGCTACACCTTC. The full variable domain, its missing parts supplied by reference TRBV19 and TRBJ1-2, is DGGITQSPKYLFRKEGQNVTLSCEQNLNHDAMYWYRQDPGQGLRLIYYSQIVNDFQKGDIAEGYSVSREKKESFPLTVTSAQKNPTAFYLCASSIQGIDYGYTFGSGTRLTVV.

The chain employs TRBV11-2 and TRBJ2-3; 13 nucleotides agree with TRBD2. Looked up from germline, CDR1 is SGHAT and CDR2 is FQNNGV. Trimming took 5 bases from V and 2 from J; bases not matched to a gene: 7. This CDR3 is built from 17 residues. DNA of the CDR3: TGTGCCAGCAGCCCCACGACTAGCGGGAGGTACACAGATACGCAGTATTTT. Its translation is CASSPTTSGRYTDTQYF.